The rows below give T cell receptor beta chains drawn from one sample of a study of T cell changes during pregnancy in multiple sclerosis. Data came from immunoSEQ multiplex PCR; TCRdb stores just in-frame clones and leaves some out. The sample yields 20,000 or so clones, around 90% seen once. Sequences were derived from CD8+ T cells from peripheral blood mononuclear cells, sampled in the second trimester of pregnancy. Receptors originate from a female donor in good health, enrolled as a control in a pregnancy study. Both conserved end residues are part of each CDR3. Each record gives: J gene, V gene, CDR3 protein.

TRBJ1-4 TRBV5-6 CASSWGLTNEKLFF
TRBJ2-5 TRBV6-1 CASSEQAGGGEETQYF
TRBJ2-7 TRBV28 CASSYRGYEQYF
TRBJ2-7 TRBV27 CASSFIGTGGSREQYF
TRBJ2-1 TRBV27 CASSADRGNEQFF
TRBJ2-1 TRBV18 CASSPPPGVRSYNEQFF
TRBJ2-2 TRBV6-1 CASSLASTGELFF
TRBJ2-3 TRBV28 CASSMRASTDTQYF
TRBJ2-1 TRBV4-1 CASRAGVAGGREQFF
TRBJ2-7 TRBV25-1 CASSDGLYEQYF
TRBJ2-7 TRBV4-1 CASSQPGLEPVHEQYF
TRBJ1-2 TRBV28 CASSLAGVGYGYTF
TRBJ2-7 TRBV2 CASRDQLGYRGEQYF
TRBJ2-1 TRBV13 CASLSGRSYNEQFF
TRBJ2-5 TRBV11-2 CASSFQGRAWETQYF